The 6 T cell receptor beta chains below come from one sample, sequenced in a study of OX40 agonist ivuxolimab in advanced cancers. The data were produced by immunoSEQ multiplex PCR, yet TCRdb's version contains in-frame clones alone and is incomplete. The profile covers roughly 71,000 clones, with about 91% appearing a single time and about 15% taken by the ten largest. The sample was CD4+ or CD8+ T cells sorted from blood, taken in a trial of the OX40 agonist ivuxolimab. The receptors come from an adult with an advanced solid tumor such as melanoma, head and neck, liver or kidney cancer.

The rearrangement joins TRBV5-1 to TRBJ2-7, with 9 bases fitting TRBD2. CDR1 and CDR2 (germline): SGHRS, YFSETQ. The trim removed 4 bases at V and 3 bases at J, leaving 5 bases unmatched. The CDR3 length is 14 residues. CDR3 nucleotide sequence: TGCGCCAGCAGCCTAGCGGGGAACCACTACGAGCAGTACTTC. This sequence encodes CASSLAGNHYEQYF.

This chain connects TRBV27 to TRBJ2-1, with D perhaps TRBD2 (6 bases). Deletions cut 1 base from V and 2 bases from J, with 12 bases between. The germline CDR1 and CDR2 sequences are MNHEY and SMNVEV (reference sequence). The CDR3 spans 16 residues. In DNA, the CDR3 is TGTGCCAGCAGTTTATTCGGGACTGCCACCTACAATGAGCAGTTCTTC. The encoded protein is CASSLFGTATYNEQFF.

The chain links TRBV11-1 to TRBJ2-1, with D perhaps being TRBD1 or TRBD2 (5 bases each). V lost 4 bases to trimming and J lost 10 bases, with 23 bases between them. Germline-derived CDR1 and CDR2 are SGHAT and FQDESV (reference sequence). CDR3 length: 16 residues. In nucleotides, the CDR3 is TGTGCCAGCAGCTCGAAATCCGGCCCAGGTGGGGACGAGCAGTTCTTC. It yields the protein CASSSKSGPGGDEQFF.

This rearrangement joins TRBV4-3 to TRBJ2-1; D not certain. V was shortened by 4 bases and J by 8 bases, with 6 bases between the two germline ends. Germline values: CDR1 LGHNA, CDR2 YSLEER. The CDR3 has 11 residues. CDR3 amino acids: CASSLSHEQFF. CDR3 nucleotide sequence: TGCGCCAGCAGCCTTTCACATGAGCAGTTCTTC.

This chain links TRBV28 with TRBJ2-2; D might be TRBD2 (5 bases). This CDR3 is built from 14 residues. CDR1 and CDR2 from the germline V gene are MDHEN and SYDVKM. Trimming removed 7 bases at V and 3 bases at J, with 12 bases between. The CDR3 nucleotides read TGTGCCAGCAAGGATCGGGGTTACACCGGGGAGCTGTTTTTT. Its translation: CASKDRGYTGELFF.

The chain uses TRBV4-3 and TRBJ2-1, with D possibly being TRBD1 (7 bases). The V end lost 0 bases, the J end lost 7 bases, and 16 bases lay between the germline ends. The CDR3 has 16 amino acids. Germline lookup yields CDR1 LGHNA and CDR2 YSLEER. Here the CDR3 reads CASSQDSEGAGNEQFF. CDR3 nucleotides: TGCGCCAGCAGCCAAGATTCGGAGGGGGCGGGAAATGAGCAGTTCTTC.